These 26 T cell receptor beta chains were sequenced from one sample in a study of neoadjuvant nivolumab and ipilimumab in lung cancer. This table comes from immunoSEQ multiplex PCR, and its TCRdb copy is limited to in-frame clones, with some not included. Of around 30,000 clones in the sample, nearly 85% were seen once. The sequencing here drew on tumor tissue, taken after neoadjuvant nivolumab, alone or with ipilimumab, at or shortly before surgery. All receptors derive from an adult with non-small cell lung cancer.

The rearrangement uses TRBV30 and TRBJ2-6; 11 bases align to TRBD1. Germline lookup yields CDR1 GTSNPN and CDR2 SVGIG (reference sequence). This CDR3 is built from 15 residues. J was trimmed by 4 bases and V by 8 bases; bases with no gene match: 7. This CDR3 reads CARGQGEGGANVLTF. In DNA, the CDR3 is TGTGCCCGGGGACAGGGGGAAGGAGGGGCCAACGTCCTGACTTTC.

The chain carries TRBV9 and TRBJ2-7, with D perhaps TRBD1 or TRBD2 (5 bases each). The CDR3 length is 14 residues. In germline, CDR1 is SGDLS, CDR2 YYNGEE. Between the trimmed V and J ends, which lost 4 bases and 2 bases, there was a span of 13 bases. The CDR3, as DNA: TGTGCCAGCAGCATGGGACGGGATCCCTACGAGCAGTACTTC. The encoded protein is CASSMGRDPYEQYF.

V usage is TRBV6-5 and J usage is TRBJ1-6; TRBD1 might be the D (5 bases). The length of the CDR3 is 15 residues. Germline loops: CDR1 MNHEY, CDR2 SVGAGI. Deletions cut 0 bases from V and 10 bases from J, with 13 bases between. CDR3 region: CASSYSGRGRSPLHF. CDR3 DNA: TGTGCCAGCAGTTACTCGGGGCGGGGAAGATCACCCCTCCACTTT.

This clone occurred once. J is TRBJ2-1 and V is TRBV9; 12 bases fit TRBD2. Looked up from germline, CDR1 is SGDLS and CDR2 is YYNGEE. The CDR3 runs 17 residues. V shed 0 bases, J shed 5 bases, and the junction held 6 bases outside the gene matches. DNA of the CDR3: TGTGCCAGCAGCGTAGGACTAGCGGGAGTTACCAACAATGAGCAGTTCTTC. It codes for CASSVGLAGVTNNEQFF. Complete variable domain (other parts from reference TRBV9 and TRBJ2-1): DSGVTQTPKHLITATGQRVTLRCSPRSGDLSVYWYQQSLDQGLQFLIQYYNGEERAKGNILERFSAQQFPDLHSELNLSSLELGDSALYFCASSVGLAGVTNNEQFFGPGTRLTVL.

The CDR3 DNA is TGCGCCAGCAGCCTTAGACAGGGGATGCGCAATGAGCAGTTCTTC. Translating gives CASSLRQGMRNEQFF. This sequence joins TRBV10-2 and TRBJ2-1; 8 bases match TRBD1. Germline V lookup: CDR1 WSHSY, CDR2 SAAADI. After removal of 6 bases from V and 6 bases from J, the junction contained 10 bases not matched to a gene. There are 15 residues in the CDR3.

Only a few counts were recorded for this clone. This rearrangement joins TRBV30 to TRBJ2-2; 15 bases map to TRBD2. The CDR3 spans 17 residues. The ends lost 4 bases at V and 0 bases at J; junction bases unmatched: 3. Germline lookup yields CDR1 GTSNPN and CDR2 SVGIG (reference sequence). This chain's CDR3 is CAWIGLAGGPNTGELFF. In DNA, the CDR3 is TGTGCCTGGATTGGACTAGCGGGAGGGCCGAACACCGGGGAGCTGTTTTTT.

This chain joins TRBV5-1 and TRBJ2-7, with 10 positions matching TRBD1. The CDR3 is 17 amino acids. V lost 5 bases, J lost 5 bases, and 16 bases stayed unmatched. Germline lookup yields CDR1 SGHRS and CDR2 YFSETQ. CDR3 protein: CASSRIPSGQGSDEQYF. The CDR3 bases are TGCGCCAGCAGTCGTATCCCCTCGGGACAGGGGTCCGACGAGCAGTACTTC.

V is TRBV29-1 and J is TRBJ2-3; D possibly uses TRBD1 or TRBD2 (5 bases each). In germline, CDR1 is SQVTM, CDR2 ANQGSEA. V lost 4 bases to trimming and J lost 0 bases, with 14 bases between them. The length of the CDR3 is 15 residues. The CDR3 protein is CSVALTRDSTDTQYF. The CDR3 coding sequence is TGCAGCGTTGCTTTGACCCGGGACAGCACAGATACGCAGTATTTT.

The V gene is TRBV5-4, the J gene TRBJ1-1, with TRBD1 identical over 7 bases. V lost 2 bases, J lost 4 bases, and 8 bases stayed unmatched. The germline CDR1 and CDR2 sequences are SGHNT and YYREEE (reference sequence). The CDR3 covers 15 residues. CDR3 sequence: CASSLDRASSTEAFF. DNA for the CDR3: TGTGCCAGCAGCTTAGACAGGGCTAGTAGCACTGAAGCTTTCTTT.

V is TRBV5-1 and J is TRBJ2-5; no definite D call. The CDR3 has 13 residues. Trimming removed 3 bases from V and 5 bases from J, with 11 bases in between. CDR1 is SGHRS, CDR2 YFSETQ, per germline. In DNA form, the CDR3 reads TGCGCCAGCAGCTCAGGAGATTGGGAGACCCAGTACTTC. As protein: CASSSGDWETQYF. The full variable domain, rest sourced from reference TRBV5-1 and TRBJ2-5, is KAGVTQTPRYLIKTRGQQVTLSCSPISGHRSVSWYQQTPGQGLQFLFEYFSETQRNKGNFPGRFSGRQFSNSRSEMNVSTLELGDSALYLCASSSGDWETQYFGPGTRLLVL.

The J gene is TRBJ1-1, the V gene TRBV25-1, with D uncertain. The CDR3 is made up of 12 amino acids. Germline V CDR1 and CDR2: MGHDK, SYGVNS. Between the trimmed V and J ends, which lost 3 bases and 2 bases, there was a span of 4 bases. CDR3 nucleotide sequence: TGTGCCAGCAGTGACTACAACACTGAAGCTTTCTTT. Translated: CASSDYNTEAFF.

The CDR3: CASSPQSGTEAFF. The CDR3 DNA is TGTGCCAGCAGCCCACAGTCGGGGACTGAAGCTTTCTTT. This chain connects TRBV7-3 to TRBJ1-1; no clear D. Trimming stripped 5 bases from V and 5 bases from J, with 12 bases between. CDR1 and CDR2 from the germline V gene are SGHTA and FQGTGA. The CDR3 covers 13 residues.

CDR3 region: CASSEQAGGQETQYF. In nucleotides, the CDR3 is TGTGCCAGCAGTGAACAGGCCGGGGGGCAAGAGACCCAGTACTTC. This chain joins TRBV2 and TRBJ2-5, with TRBD2 identical over 7 bases. The germline gives CDR1 SNHLY, CDR2 FYNNEI. V was clipped by 2 bases and J by 2 bases; unmatched bases: 5. The CDR3 extends over 15 amino acids.

The V and J genes are TRBV5-1 and TRBJ1-3; D unclear. V was pared by 0 bases and J by 4 bases, with 8 bases between. Looked up from germline, CDR1 is SGHRS and CDR2 is YFSETQ. This CDR3 comprises 14 residues. Here the CDR3 reads CASSLALQGNTIYF. CDR3 DNA sequence: TGCGCCAGCAGCTTGGCCTTACAGGGAAACACCATATATTTT.

V gene TRBV5-6 combines with J gene TRBJ2-7; perhaps D is TRBD1 or TRBD2 (5 bases each). Germline loops: CDR1 SGHDT, CDR2 YYEEEE. There are 15 residues in the CDR3. Trimming cost V 3 bases and J 3 bases, with 16 bases left between them. CDR3 nucleotides: TGTGCCAGCAGCTGGGGGTGGCCGTTACACTACGAGCAGTACTTC. This sequence encodes CASSWGWPLHYEQYF.

The chain combines TRBV7-6 with TRBJ1-1; 7 bases map to TRBD1. V shed 1 base and J 0 bases; nucleotides not matched to a gene: 5. Germline V lookup: CDR1 SGHVS, CDR2 FNYEAQ. The CDR3 is 16 residues long. DNA of the CDR3: TGTGCCAGCAGCTTAGTACAGGGGACAATGAACACTGAAGCTTTCTTT. Translation: CASSLVQGTMNTEAFF.

The genes are TRBV5-6 and TRBJ2-7; 7 positions agree with TRBD1. This CDR3 comprises 14 residues. V lost 6 bases to trimming and J lost 3 bases; unmatched junction nucleotides: 9. The germline gives CDR1 SGHDT, CDR2 YYEEEE. CDR3 DNA: TGTGCCAGCATCCAGACAGGGCCGGACTACGAGCAGTACTTC. Translation gives CASIQTGPDYEQYF.

The chain combines TRBV28 with TRBJ2-4, with D hard to call. Per germline, CDR1 MDHEN and CDR2 SYDVKM. The CDR3 has 13 amino acids. Trimming removed 2 bases from V and 1 base from J, with 3 bases in between. In DNA, the CDR3 is TGTGCCAGCAGTTTACGGGCCAAAAACATTCAGTACTTC. It encodes CASSLRAKNIQYF.

J is TRBJ1-1 and V is TRBV6-5; D gene unclear. There are 15 residues in the CDR3. Trimming took 2 bases from V and 0 from J, leaving 10 bases between them. CDR1 and CDR2 (germline): MNHEY, SVGAGI. The CDR3 DNA reads TGTGCCAGCAGTTACCTGGACTCTATGAACACTGAAGCTTTCTTT. Its protein product is CASSYLDSMNTEAFF.

The chain employs TRBV14 and TRBJ2-2, with 7 bases aligning to TRBD1. The CDR3 spans 17 residues. Germline V CDR1 and CDR2: SGHDN, FVKESK. The J segment lost 0 bases and the V segment lost 4 bases, leaving 8 bases of the junction unmatched. CDR3 protein: CASSPGTVLSNTGELFF. As DNA, the CDR3 is TGTGCCAGCAGCCCCGGGACAGTCCTGTCGAACACCGGGGAGCTGTTTTTT.

J is TRBJ1-2 and V is TRBV5-4; TRBD1 matches 7 bases. The CDR3 has 16 amino acids. Germline values: CDR1 SGHNT, CDR2 YYREEE (reference sequence). With V trimmed by 2 bases and J by 5 bases, 12 bases remained unmatched. Written as DNA, the CDR3 is TGTGCCAGCAGCTTAAAGTGGGCCAGGGGGGGATATGGCTACACCTTC. Translated: CASSLKWARGGYGYTF.

The V gene is TRBV5-1, the J gene TRBJ2-3; D may be TRBD1 (6 bases). This CDR3 has 13 residues. The germline V and J ends were trimmed by 7 bases and 2 bases, with 11 bases remaining between them. Germline V gives CDR1 SGHRS, CDR2 YFSETQ. The CDR3 here is CASRTVFTDTQYF. The CDR3 DNA sequence: TGCGCCAGCCGGACAGTCTTCACAGATACGCAGTATTTT.

V gene TRBV2 combines with J gene TRBJ1-2; 8 bases map to TRBD1. Per the germline V gene, CDR1 is SNHLY and CDR2 is FYNNEI. The length of the CDR3 is 12 residues. V dropped 8 bases and J dropped 5; count of bases not matched to a gene: 4. As DNA, the CDR3 is TGTGCCAGCCGCCGGACAGGGTATGGCTACACCTTC. Protein: CASRRTGYGYTF.

CDR3 residues: CASSRQGPLFF. CDR3 DNA: TGTGCCAGCAGTCGGCAGGGTCCTTTGTTTTTT. The V and J genes are TRBV25-1 and TRBJ2-2, with D perhaps matching TRBD1 (5 bases). Per germline, CDR1 MGHDK and CDR2 SYGVNS. V was cut by 5 bases and J by 15 bases, with 13 bases left in between. CDR3 length equals 11 residues.

This clone was seen once. The rearrangement joins TRBV4-3 to TRBJ2-7; 12 bases are shared with TRBD2. The germline gives CDR1 LGHNA, CDR2 YSLEER. J was trimmed by 2 bases and V by 2 bases; bases with no gene match: 7. CDR3 length equals 17 residues. The CDR3: CASSQKVTSGSPYEQYF. CDR3 in DNA: TGCGCCAGCAGCCAAAAAGTGACTAGCGGGAGCCCCTACGAGCAGTACTTC.

The chain uses TRBV6-1 and TRBJ1-1; possibly TRBD1 for D (5 bases). CDR1 is MNHNS, CDR2 SASEGT, per germline. Trimming stripped 2 bases from V and 7 bases from J, with 11 bases between. The CDR3 consists of 13 residues. The CDR3 is CASSEWGVVEAFF. The CDR3 coding sequence is TGTGCCAGCAGTGAATGGGGGGTGGTTGAAGCTTTCTTT.